The clone carrying this TCR beta chain qualifies as large. Trimming took off 4 bases at V and 8 bases at J, with 13 bases between the two ends. This CDR3 is 14 amino acids long. Per germline, CDR1 SGDLS and CDR2 YYNGEE. Data came from immunoSEQ multiplex PCR; TCRdb stores just in-frame clones and leaves some out. The table has some 8,000 clones, about 81% seen once. The entry originates in a study of OX40 agonist ivuxolimab in advanced cancers. The chain links TRBV9 to TRBJ1-6, with D tentatively TRBD1 (5 bases). The source is an adult with an advanced solid tumor such as melanoma, head and neck, liver or kidney cancer. This specimen consisted of CD4+ or CD8+ T cells sorted from blood, obtained in a trial of the OX40 agonist ivuxolimab. The DNA for the CDR3 is TGTGCCAGCAGCACAGGTCTCGGGGATTCACCCCTCCACTTT. Translating it yields CASSTGLGDSPLHF. Complete variable domain (other parts from reference TRBV9 and TRBJ1-6): DSGVTQTPKHLITATGQRVTLRCSPRSGDLSVYWYQQSLDQGLQFLIQYYNGEERAKGNILERFSAQQFPDLHSELNLSSLELGDSALYFCASSTGLGDSPLHFGNGTRLTVT.